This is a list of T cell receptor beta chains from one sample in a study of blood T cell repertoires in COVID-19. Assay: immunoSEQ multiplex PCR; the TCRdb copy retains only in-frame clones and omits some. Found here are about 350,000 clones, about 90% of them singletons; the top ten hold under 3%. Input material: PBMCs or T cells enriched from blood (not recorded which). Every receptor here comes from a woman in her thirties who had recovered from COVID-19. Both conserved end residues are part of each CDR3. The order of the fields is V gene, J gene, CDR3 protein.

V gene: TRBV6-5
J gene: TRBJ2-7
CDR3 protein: CASSYSRDRGSHEQYF

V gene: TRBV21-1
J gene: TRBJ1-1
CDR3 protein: CASSKEGRTGEAFF

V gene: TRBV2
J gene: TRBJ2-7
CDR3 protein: CASSYSVEQYF

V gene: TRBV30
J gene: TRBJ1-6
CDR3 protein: CAFTAGTGLGSPLHF

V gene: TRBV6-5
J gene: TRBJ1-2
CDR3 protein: CASSYSGGQNYGYTF

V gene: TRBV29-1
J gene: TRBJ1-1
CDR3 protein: CSAEANRAFF

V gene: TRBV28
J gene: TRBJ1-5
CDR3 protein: CASSTGDQPQHF

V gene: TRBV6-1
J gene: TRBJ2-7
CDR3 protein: CASSEDVRSYEQYF

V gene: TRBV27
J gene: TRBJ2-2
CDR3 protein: CASSFSGTPGELFF

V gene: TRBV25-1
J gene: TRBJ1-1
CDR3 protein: CASRGQLGTEAFF

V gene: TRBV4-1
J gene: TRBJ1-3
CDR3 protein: CASSQYTGIGNTIYF

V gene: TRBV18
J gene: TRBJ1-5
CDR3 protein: CASSPGTGGEQPQHF

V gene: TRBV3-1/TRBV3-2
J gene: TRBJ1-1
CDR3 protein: CASRDGQGWNTEAFF

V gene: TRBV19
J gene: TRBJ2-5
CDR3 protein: CASRGTGGRETQYF

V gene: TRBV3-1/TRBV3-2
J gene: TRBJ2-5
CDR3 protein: CASRLAGGVGETQYF

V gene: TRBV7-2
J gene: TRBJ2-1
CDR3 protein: CASSTLQGNEQFF

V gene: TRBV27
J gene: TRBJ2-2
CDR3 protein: CASSVRASNTGELFF

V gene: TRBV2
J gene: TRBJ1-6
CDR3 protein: CASSQTGKDSPLHF

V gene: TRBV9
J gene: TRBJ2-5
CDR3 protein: CASSVTGIGQETQYF